This T cell receptor beta chain was identified in a study of blood T cells in healthy people across ages. Regarding the study as a whole: A roughly linear age-dependent decrease characterized TCR beta diversity per million T cells.

The sample holds a few counts of this clonotype. Its antigen remains unidentified. The germline gives CDR1 SQVTM, CDR2 ANQGSEA. Trimming at V came to 0 bases and at J to 1 base, leaving 12 bases not matched to a gene. This CDR3 has 19 residues. Together with a sample-barcoded 5' primer, a J-beta primer mix was included in a second PCR lasting roughly 6 to 12 cycles. Each CDR3 protein gets one entry after TCRdb re-called the 5' RACE reads with MiXCR. The sample shows about 1.6 million distinct CDR3 sequences, roughly 32% of them seen only once. The clonotype originates from a woman aged 25-40 years in good health. The genes are TRBV29-1 and TRBJ2-3; 11 nucleotides match TRBD2. The sequencing sample was made of blood. The DNA for the CDR3 is TGCAGCGTTGAAGATCTCTTAGGCGGTAGCGGGGGGGGCACAGATACGCAGTATTTT. Protein: CSVEDLLGGSGGGTDTQYF.